Each of the 21 T cell receptor beta chains below was sequenced from the same sample in a study of T cells after yellow fever vaccination (dated by TCRdb to the late 2010s). The sample's treatment or condition label, decoded: live attenuated yellow fever vaccine strain. Library preparation employed 5' RACE. The sequencing machine was an Illumina HiSeq 2500. The public reads were reprocessed in TCRdb via fastp at Q25 and MiXCR, keeping in-frame beta chains. Merged by CDR3 protein, the rows form single entries marked with the most common genes and DNA. The sample has 610,000 or so distinct CDR3 sequences on record, roughly an eighth of them singletons. Just under 15% of the sample comes from the top ten. The material sequenced was PBMCs, taken on the day of the yellow fever booster vaccination. The receptors here all came from a man aged 25-45 years who received the YFV17D yellow fever vaccine.

V and J are TRBV5-6 and TRBJ2-3, with D maybe TRBD1 (7 bases). The ends were cut back, 4 bases at V and 1 base at J, with 28 bases in the middle. Germline assignment: CDR1 SGHDT and CDR2 YYEEEE. The CDR3 is 20 amino acids. This CDR3 reads CASSLLRGQSDRLRTDTQYF. In DNA form, the CDR3 reads TGTGCCAGCAGCCTGTTGCGGGGCCAGTCGGACAGGCTGCGCACAGATACGCAGTATTTT.

V and J are TRBV14 and TRBJ2-7; no clear D. V lost 4 bases to trimming and J lost 6 bases, with 13 bases between them. In germline, CDR1 is SGHDN, CDR2 FVKESK. The CDR3 spans 13 residues. The CDR3 protein is CASSRPLGSEQYF. The CDR3 region has the DNA TGTGCCAGCAGCCGACCCCTCGGGTCCGAGCAGTACTTC.

This clonotype has a handful of counts. One end of the junction fails to match germline, which may point to a read error. The chain joins TRBV7-7 to TRBJ2-2; 15 positions agree with TRBD2. CDR3 size: 18 residues. CDR1 and CDR2 from the germline V gene are SSHAT and FNYEAQ (reference sequence). CDR3 DNA: TGTGCTAGCAGCTCCGGACTAGCGGGAGGGCCGAACACCGGGGAGCTGTTTTTT. This translates into CASSSGLAGGPNTGELFF.

This clonotype came up a few times. The chain uses TRBV20-1 and TRBJ2-1; 9 nucleotides match TRBD2. After removal of 4 bases from V and 10 bases from J, the junction contained 8 bases not matched to a gene. The CDR3 length is 13 residues. Germline V gives CDR1 DFQATT, CDR2 SNEGSKA (reference sequence). CDR3 DNA: TGCAGTGCTATAGCGGGAGAAGGATGGGAGCAGTTCTTC. It specifies CSAIAGEGWEQFF.

This chain connects TRBV20-1 to TRBJ2-3; 9 nucleotides align to TRBD2. From germline, CDR1 is DFQATT and CDR2 SNEGSKA (reference sequence). The CDR3 runs 16 residues. The DNA of the CDR3 is TGCTCTGGCGTAGGACCGGGACTAGCTCCCACAGATACGCAGTATTTT. Amino acid sequence: CSGVGPGLAPTDTQYF.

The chain joins TRBV5-1 to TRBJ2-2; 10 nucleotides agree with TRBD2. This CDR3 comprises 15 residues. J lost 7 bases, V lost 4 bases, and 7 bases had no gene match. Germline V lookup: CDR1 SGHRS, CDR2 YFSETQ. As DNA, the CDR3 is TGCGCCAGCAGCGGGCCTAGCGGGAGTGGCGGGGAGCTGTTTTTT. It yields the protein CASSGPSGSGGELFF. Complete variable domain (other parts from reference TRBV5-1 and TRBJ2-2): KAGVTQTPRYLIKTRGQQVTLSCSPISGHRSVSWYQQTPGQGLQFLFEYFSETQRNKGNFPGRFSGRQFSNSRSEMNVSTLELGDSALYLCASSGPSGSGGELFFGEGSRLTVL.

This clonotype showed up many times. The chain uses TRBV2 and TRBJ2-1; D unresolved. The CDR3 totals 11 residues. The germline V gene has CDR1 SNHLY and CDR2 FYNNEI. Trimming removed 5 bases from V and 12 bases from J, with 11 bases in between. Written as DNA, the CDR3 is TGTGCCAGCAGTCTCCTCGGACCGCAGTTCTTC. The encoded protein is CASSLLGPQFF.

A few counts support this clonotype. The V and J genes are TRBV28 and TRBJ2-3; TRBD2 matches at 13 bases. Germline V gene lookup returns CDR1 MDHEN and CDR2 SYDVKM. With 5 bases clipped from V and 2 bases from J, the junction kept 7 bases outside the gene matches. The CDR3 runs to 17 residues. The CDR3 sequence is CASSPPGLAGDTDTQYF. Written as DNA, the CDR3 is TGTGCCAGCAGTCCCCCCGGACTAGCGGGGGACACAGATACGCAGTATTTT.

The chain is built from TRBV5-1 and TRBJ2-3; possible D gene TRBD2, 5 bases. This CDR3 is built from 13 residues. Trimming shortened V by 3 bases and J by 4 bases, and 9 bases separated the two germline ends. Germline V gene lookup returns CDR1 SGHRS and CDR2 YFSETQ. The CDR3 loop is CASSSGLPDTQYF. The CDR3 nucleotides read TGCGCCAGCAGCTCAGGACTCCCAGATACGCAGTATTTT.

The V call is TRBV14, the J call TRBJ1-5; D is unclear. Between the trimmed V and J ends, which lost 4 bases and 1 base, there was a span of 11 bases. Germline CDR1 and CDR2: SGHDN and FVKESK. The CDR3 loop spans 15 amino acids. The CDR3 here is CASSPFIVSNQPQHF. The CDR3 coding sequence is TGTGCCAGCAGCCCCTTCATTGTGAGCAATCAGCCCCAGCATTTT.

This clonotype has at least ten counts. V usage is TRBV7-2 and J usage is TRBJ2-7; tentatively, D is TRBD1 (7 bases). Trimming took 4 bases from V and 4 from J, leaving 11 bases between them. The CDR3 has 13 residues. Germline values: CDR1 SGHTA, CDR2 FQGNSA. The DNA for the CDR3 is TGTGCCAGCAGCTCGCGGGACAGATACGAGCAGTACTTC. It is translated as CASSSRDRYEQYF.

The chain uses TRBV27 and TRBJ2-5; 8 nucleotides agree with TRBD2. The CDR3 totals 14 residues. The germline CDR1 and CDR2 sequences are MNHEY and SMNVEV (reference sequence). Trimming at V came to 3 bases and at J to 3 bases, leaving 3 bases not matched to a gene. CDR3 region: CASSFSGTKETQYF. In DNA form, the CDR3 reads TGTGCCAGCAGTTTTAGCGGGACAAAAGAGACCCAGTACTTC.

The CDR3 DNA reads as TGCAGTGCTAGCCTACTGGGGATCTCTGGGGCCAACGTCCTGACTTTC. This gives the protein CSASLLGISGANVLTF. This chain joins TRBV20-1 and TRBJ2-6; no clear D. This CDR3 is 16 amino acids long. The germline V and J ends were trimmed by 3 bases and 0 bases, with 12 bases remaining between them. Germline V gene data show CDR1 as DFQATT and CDR2 as SNEGSKA (reference sequence).

In this sample, this clonotype turned up a few times. The chain employs TRBV5-6 and TRBJ2-2, with TRBD2 matching 7 bases. Germline V gene sequence: CDR1 SGHDT, CDR2 YYEEEE. The CDR3 extends over 16 amino acids. Trimming removed 4 bases from V and 4 bases from J; junction bases left unmatched: 10. CDR3 coding DNA: TGTGCCAGCAGCCTAAAAGCGGGACGGGGCACCGGGGAGCTGTTTTTT. As protein: CASSLKAGRGTGELFF.

This clonotype was observed at least ten times. The chain combines TRBV10-1 with TRBJ2-2; D perhaps matches TRBD1 (6 bases). V gave up 6 bases and J gave up 4 bases, with 18 bases separating them. Germline CDR1 reads WNHNN; CDR2 reads SYGVQD (reference sequence). The CDR3 runs to 16 residues. The CDR3 here is CASSPQGTGSTGELFF. DNA of the CDR3: TGCGCCAGCAGCCCCCAGGGGACGGGCAGCACCGGGGAGCTGTTTTTT.

The chain couples TRBV10-1 to TRBJ2-1; 12 bases match TRBD2. J was trimmed by 9 bases and V by 4 bases; bases with no gene match: 7. CDR3 size: 15 residues. Germline assignment: CDR1 WNHNN and CDR2 SYGVQD (reference sequence). The CDR3 DNA sequence: TGCGCCAGCAGTGTTGGCCTAGCGGGAGGGGGTGAGCAGTTCTTC. Its translation is CASSVGLAGGGEQFF.

The chain joins TRBV29-1 to TRBJ1-2, with D perhaps TRBD1 (6 bases). The CDR3 is 13 amino acids. V lost 6 bases, J lost 6 bases, and 17 bases lay in between. Germline V gene sequence: CDR1 SQVTM, CDR2 ANQGSEA. The CDR3 loop is CSVDGGGFNGYTF. Here the CDR3 DNA reads TGCAGCGTCGATGGAGGGGGGTTTAATGGCTACACCTTC.

The V call is TRBV3-1, the J call TRBJ1-5; D unclear. The CDR3 contains 14 residues. In germline, CDR1 is LGHDT, CDR2 YNNKEL (reference sequence). V was cut by 0 bases and J by 9 bases, with 12 bases left in between. DNA of the CDR3: TGTGCCAGCAGCCAAGATGAGGGTACTGGGCCCCAGCATTTT. This translates into CASSQDEGTGPQHF.

This chain uses TRBV6-2 or TRBV6-3 with TRBJ2-7; TRBD1 or TRBD2 may be the D gene (5 bases each). V lost 6 bases and J 2 bases, leaving 20 bases between the germline ends. The germline V gene encodes CDR1 MNHEY and CDR2 SVGEGT. This CDR3 has 16 amino acids. CDR3 sequence reads: CASRPRDPSNPYEQYF. CDR3 DNA: TGTGCCAGCAGACCCCGGGACCCTTCTAATCCCTACGAGCAGTACTTC.

Only a few counts were recorded for this clonotype. The rearrangement joins TRBV5-1 to TRBJ2-3; possibly TRBD2 for D (6 bases). In germline, CDR1 is SGHRS, CDR2 YFSETQ. Trimming shortened V by 4 bases and J by 3 bases, and 12 bases separated the two germline ends. The length of the CDR3 is 14 residues. The CDR3 sequence: CASSRGSMTDTQYF. The CDR3 DNA reads TGCGCCAGCAGCCGGGGGAGTATGACAGATACGCAGTATTTT. The entire variable domain, with the rest obtained from reference TRBV5-1 and TRBJ2-3, is as follows: KAGVTQTPRYLIKTRGQQVTLSCSPISGHRSVSWYQQTPGQGLQFLFEYFSETQRNKGNFPGRFSGRQFSNSRSEMNVSTLELGDSALYLCASSRGSMTDTQYFGPGTRLTVL.

This clonotype was counted between two and nine times. CDR3 protein: CAWSYTGGNQPQHF. The CDR3 DNA reads TGTGCCTGGAGTTACACAGGGGGTAATCAGCCCCAGCATTTT. This chain uses TRBV30 with TRBJ1-5; 8 nucleotides agree with TRBD1. J lost 4 bases, V lost 2 bases, and 4 bases had no gene match. Germline-derived CDR1 and CDR2 are GTSNPN and SVGIG (reference sequence). This CDR3 has 14 amino acids.